This T cell receptor (beta chain) was identified in a study of blood T cells in healthy people across ages. A J-beta primer mix and a sample-barcoded 5' primer were used in a second PCR of roughly 6 to 11 cycles. The authors tagged each cDNA molecule using a template-switch adaptor with 12 random nucleotides. Each CDR3 protein gets one entry after TCRdb re-called the 5' RACE reads with MiXCR. Among 800,000 to 1,300,000 distinct CDR3 sequences, around 27% were seen once, and the ten largest hold about 0.69%. Of note for this clonotype: The target antigen is unknown.

Study-wide points: Diversity of TCR beta per million T cells declined in a roughly linear way with age. Compared with aged donors, long-lived donors showed fewer expanded clones, suggesting selection.

These records were also assigned to another study, of T cells of mothers and their children.

This clonotype was sampled from a girl between 2 and 10 years old in good health. Sequenced material: blood.

CDR3 amino acids: CASSIGQGTDTQYF. The CDR3 nucleotides read TGTGCCAGCAGTATTGGACAGGGGACAGATACGCAGTATTTT. This chain links TRBV12-3 or TRBV12-4 with TRBJ2-3; TRBD1 matches at 9 bases. The J segment lost 3 bases and the V segment lost 5 bases, leaving 3 bases of the junction unmatched. The CDR3 length is 14 residues.